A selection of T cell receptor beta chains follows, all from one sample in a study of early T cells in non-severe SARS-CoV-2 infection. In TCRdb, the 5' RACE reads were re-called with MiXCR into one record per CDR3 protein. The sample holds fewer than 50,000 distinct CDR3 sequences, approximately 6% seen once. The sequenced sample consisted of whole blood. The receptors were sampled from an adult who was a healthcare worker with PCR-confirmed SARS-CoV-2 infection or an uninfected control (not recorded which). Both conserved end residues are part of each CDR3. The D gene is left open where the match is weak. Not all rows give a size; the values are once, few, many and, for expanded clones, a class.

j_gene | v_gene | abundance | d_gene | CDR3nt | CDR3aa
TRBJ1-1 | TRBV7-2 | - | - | TGTGCCAGCAGCTCGCCCCAACAGCGGAGGGACACTGAAGCTTTCTTT | CASSSPQQRRDTEAFF
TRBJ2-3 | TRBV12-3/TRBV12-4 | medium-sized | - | TGTGCCAGCAGCCTATCTTCTGGCGGCACAGATACGCAGTATTTT | CASSLSSGGTDTQYF
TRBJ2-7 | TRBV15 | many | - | TGTGCCACCAGCTGGGAAACAGGGAACTACGAGCAGTACTTC | CATSWETGNYEQYF
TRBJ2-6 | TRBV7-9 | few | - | TGTGCCAGCAGCTTCGGGACCTCATTCTCTGGGGCCAACGTCCTGACTTTC | CASSFGTSFSGANVLTF
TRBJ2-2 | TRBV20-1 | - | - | TGCAGTGCTAGCCAGGGAGGATGGACCGGGGAGCTGTTTTTT | CSASQGGWTGELFF
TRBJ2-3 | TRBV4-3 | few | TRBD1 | TGCGCCAGCAGCCGCAGGGGGTATCCCGATACGCAGTATTTT | CASSRRGYPDTQYF
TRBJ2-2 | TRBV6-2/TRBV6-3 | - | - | TGTGCCAGCAGTGCGGACTCCCGGGCCGGGGAGCTGTTTTTT | CASSADSRAGELFF
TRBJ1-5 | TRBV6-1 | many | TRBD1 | TGTGCCAGCAGTGGAGGGGGCAGGAATCAGCCCCAGCATTTT | CASSGGGRNQPQHF
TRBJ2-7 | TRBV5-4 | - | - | TGTGCCAGCAGCTTGGGGGGTCCCTACGAGCAGTACTTC | CASSLGGPYEQYF
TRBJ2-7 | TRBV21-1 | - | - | TGTGCCAGCAGCAAAGGGACAAACTCCTACGAGCAGTACTTC | CASSKGTNSYEQYF
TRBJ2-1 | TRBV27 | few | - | TGTGCCAGCAGCCCTATGGGGCCTTACAATGAGCAGTTCTTC | CASSPMGPYNEQFF
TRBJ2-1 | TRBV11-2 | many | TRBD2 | TGTGCCAGCAGGGTACTAGCGGGGGCCAATGAGCAGTTCTTC | CASRVLAGANEQFF
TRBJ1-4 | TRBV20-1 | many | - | TGCAGCATGGTGTCGGGCCAGGCCGCAACTAATGAAAAACTGTTTTTT | CSMVSGQAATNEKLFF
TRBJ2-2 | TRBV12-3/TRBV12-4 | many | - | TGTGCCAGCAGTCAACCGACAGGTCCCGGGGAGCTGTTTTTT | CASSQPTGPGELFF
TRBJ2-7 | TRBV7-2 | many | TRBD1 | TGTGCCAGCAGCGTAGGACAGGCCTACGAGCAGTACTTC | CASSVGQAYEQYF
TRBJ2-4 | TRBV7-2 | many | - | TGTGCCAGCAGCTTAACCACACAGGGTTTTGTGTACTTC | CASSLTTQGFVYF
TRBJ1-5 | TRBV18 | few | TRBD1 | TGTGCCAGCTCAGCACAGGGGGCGAGCAATCAGCCCCAGCATTTT | CASSAQGASNQPQHF
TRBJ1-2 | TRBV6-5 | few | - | TGTGCCAGCAGGTATACAGGGAACTATGGCTACACCTTC | CASRYTGNYGYTF
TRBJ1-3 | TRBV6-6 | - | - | TGTGCCAGCAGCCGCCCGGACAGTCTCTCTGGAAACACCATATATTTT | CASSRPDSLSGNTIYF
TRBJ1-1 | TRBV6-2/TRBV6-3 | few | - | TGTGCCAGCAGTTACCACAGGGCGGGGACTGAAGCTTTCTTT | CASSYHRAGTEAFF
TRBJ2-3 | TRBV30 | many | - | TGTGCCTGGGATACCCAGGGCAGCACAGATACGCAGTATTTT | CAWDTQGSTDTQYF
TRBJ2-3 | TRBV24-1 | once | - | TGTGCCACAGCCGACGGAAGCACAGATACGCAGTATTTT | CATADGSTDTQYF
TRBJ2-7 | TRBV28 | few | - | TGTGCCAGCAGTTTACTCCGGGCCGAGCAGTACTTC | CASSLLRAEQYF
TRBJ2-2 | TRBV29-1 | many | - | TGCAGCGTTGATGCCGGGGGAGGGGAGCTGTTTTTT | CSVDAGGGELFF
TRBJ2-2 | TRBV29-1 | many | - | TGCAGCGTCTTTTTCAGGGGAGGGCTGTTTTTT | CSVFFRGGLFF
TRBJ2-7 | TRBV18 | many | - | TGTGCCAGCTCACCACCAGGTGCCTACGAGCAGTACTTC | CASSPPGAYEQYF
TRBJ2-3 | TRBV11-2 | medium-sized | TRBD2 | TGTGCCAGCAGCCCCCTCGTGACTAGCGGACCCACAGATACGCAGTATTTT | CASSPLVTSGPTDTQYF
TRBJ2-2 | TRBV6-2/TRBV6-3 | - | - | TGTGCCAGCAGACTAGGCAGGGACACCGGGGAGCTGTTTTTT | CASRLGRDTGELFF
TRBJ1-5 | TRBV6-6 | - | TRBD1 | TGTGCCAGCAGGACCCGACAGGGAGAACAGCCCCAGCATTTT | CASRTRQGEQPQHF
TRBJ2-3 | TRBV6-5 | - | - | TGTGCCAGCAGTTCCCCGCGGGGCCCCGTTAGCACAGATACGCAGTATTTT | CASSSPRGPVSTDTQYF
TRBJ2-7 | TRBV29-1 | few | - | TGCAGCTCCCTGCTTGAGCAGTACTTC | CSSLLEQYF
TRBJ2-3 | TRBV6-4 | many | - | TGTGCCAGCAGTGACTCGGGGGGCAGCACAGATACGCAGTATTTT | CASSDSGGSTDTQYF
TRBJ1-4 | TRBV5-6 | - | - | TGTGCCAGCAGCTTGGCGGAGACGGAAGCAACTAATGAAAAACTGTTTTTT | CASSLAETEATNEKLFF
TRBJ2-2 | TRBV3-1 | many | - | TGTGCCAGCAGGCCCAGGGTGGACGGGGAGCTGTTTTTT | CASRPRVDGELFF
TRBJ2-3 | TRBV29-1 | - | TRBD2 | TGCAGCTCCCGCGGGGGGGTCAGGGCAGACGCAGATACGCAGTATTTT | CSSRGGVRADADTQYF
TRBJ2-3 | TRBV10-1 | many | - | TGCGCCAGCAGTGACAACACAGATACGCAGTATTTT | CASSDNTDTQYF
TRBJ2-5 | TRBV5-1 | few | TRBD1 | TGCGCCAGCAGCTGGTGGACAGGGAGGGAGACCCAGTACTTC | CASSWWTGRETQYF
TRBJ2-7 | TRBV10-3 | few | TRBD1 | TGTGCCACAAGGGGGGACAGGGATTCCTACGAGCAGTACTTC | CATRGDRDSYEQYF
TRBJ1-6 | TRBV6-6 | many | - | TGTGCCAGCAGCCGACCCCGACAGAAGGAGTCACCCCTCCACTTT | CASSRPRQKESPLHF
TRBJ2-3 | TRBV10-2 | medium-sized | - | TGCGCCAGCAGTGAGTCCCCGACAAGCACAGATACGCAGTATTTT | CASSESPTSTDTQYF
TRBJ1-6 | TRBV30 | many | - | TGTGCCTGGGAGGACGGTTCACCCCTCCACTTT | CAWEDGSPLHF